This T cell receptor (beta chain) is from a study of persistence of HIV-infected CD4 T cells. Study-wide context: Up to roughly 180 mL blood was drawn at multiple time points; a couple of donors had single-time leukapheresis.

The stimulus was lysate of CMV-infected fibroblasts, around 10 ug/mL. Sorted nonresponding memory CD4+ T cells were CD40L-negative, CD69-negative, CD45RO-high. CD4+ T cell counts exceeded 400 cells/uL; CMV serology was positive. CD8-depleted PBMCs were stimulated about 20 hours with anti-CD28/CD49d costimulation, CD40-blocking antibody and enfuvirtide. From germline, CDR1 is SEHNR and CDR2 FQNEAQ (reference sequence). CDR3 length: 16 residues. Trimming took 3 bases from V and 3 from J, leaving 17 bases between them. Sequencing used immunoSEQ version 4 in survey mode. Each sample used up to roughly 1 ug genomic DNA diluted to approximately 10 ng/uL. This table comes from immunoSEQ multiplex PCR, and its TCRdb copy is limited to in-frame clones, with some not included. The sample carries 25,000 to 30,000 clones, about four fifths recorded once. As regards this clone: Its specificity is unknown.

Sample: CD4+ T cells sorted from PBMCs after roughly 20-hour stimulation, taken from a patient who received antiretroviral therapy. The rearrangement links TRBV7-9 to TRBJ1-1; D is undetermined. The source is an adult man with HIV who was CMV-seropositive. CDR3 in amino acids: CASSLPPVERDTEAFF. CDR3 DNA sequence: TGTGCCAGCAGCTTGCCACCCGTCGAGCGCGACACTGAAGCTTTCTTT.